The next 32 T cell receptor beta chains were all read from a single sample in a study of OX40 agonist ivuxolimab in advanced cancers. Repertoires were generated with immunoSEQ multiplex PCR, while TCRdb's copy carries only in-frame clones and drops some. The table shows about 48,000 clones, with about 83% occurring only once. Specimen: CD4+ or CD8+ T cells sorted from blood, collected in a trial of the OX40 agonist ivuxolimab. These receptors all stem from an adult with an advanced solid tumor such as melanoma, head and neck, liver or kidney cancer.

The sample holds one count of this clone. This chain joins TRBV7-4 and TRBJ2-7; weak D call: TRBD2 (6 bases). CDR1 and CDR2 from the germline V gene are SGHVT and SQSDAQ. The CDR3 length is 12 residues. V lost 4 bases and J lost 4, with 8 bases in between. The CDR3 protein is CASSWAGYEQYF. For the CDR3, the DNA is TGTGCCAGCAGCTGGGCGGGGTACGAGCAGTACTTC.

The chain is built from TRBV2 and TRBJ1-6, with a possible D match to TRBD1 (6 bases). This CDR3 is built from 15 residues. Deletions cut 7 bases from V and 7 bases from J, with 17 bases between. Germline lookup yields CDR1 SNHLY and CDR2 FYNNEI. The CDR3 here is CASNQWGASNSPLHF. The CDR3 DNA reads TGTGCCAGCAATCAATGGGGGGCTTCCAATTCACCCCTCCACTTT.

CDR3 DNA: TGTGCCACCCTGGGACTAGCGACGGAGACCCAGTACTTC. It encodes CATLGLATETQYF. The gene calls are TRBV19 and TRBJ2-5, with 10 bases fitting TRBD2. Germline CDR1 is LNHDA and CDR2 is SQIVND (reference sequence). CDR3 length: 13 amino acids. J was trimmed by 5 bases and V by 10 bases; bases with no gene match: 7.

V usage is TRBV6-6 and J usage is TRBJ1-1, with D uncertain. CDR3 length equals 15 residues. Germline V gene lookup returns CDR1 MNHNY and CDR2 SVGAGI (reference sequence). Between the trimmed V and J ends, which lost 2 bases and 5 bases, there was a span of 15 bases. CDR3 coding DNA: TGTGCCAGCAGTTACCGCCCGGGTGTGGGGACTGAAGCTTTCTTT. Encoded protein: CASSYRPGVGTEAFF.

This chain links TRBV6-1 with TRBJ1-5, with TRBD1 matching 7 bases. J was trimmed by 9 bases and V by 0 bases; bases with no gene match: 8. The CDR3 extends over 15 amino acids. Germline CDR1 MNHNS, CDR2 SASEGT. CDR3 DNA: TGTGCCAGCAGTGAAGCAGGGGGCGGAATTTTGCCCCAGCATTTT. It is translated as CASSEAGGGILPQHF.

This clone came up once. The V call is TRBV6-5, the J call TRBJ2-3; 7 positions match TRBD2. This CDR3 has 14 residues. Germline CDR1 MNHEY, CDR2 SVGAGI. The trim removed 4 bases at V and 2 bases at J, leaving 3 bases unmatched. CDR3 DNA sequence: TGTGCCAGCAGTTTGCGGGGGTACACAGATACGCAGTATTTT. It encodes CASSLRGYTDTQYF.

V is TRBV9 and J is TRBJ2-5; a weak D match, TRBD2 (6 bases). The V gene's germline CDR1 is SGDLS and CDR2 YYNGEE. The CDR3 runs 14 residues. V lost 3 bases, J lost 5 bases, and 14 bases lay in between. DNA for the CDR3: TGTGCCAGCAGCGAGACTAGAGGGAGGGAGACCCAGTACTTC. This encodes CASSETRGRETQYF.

Here the CDR3 reads CASSLGAGAYNEQFF. CDR3 bases: TGTGCCAGCAGCTTGGGAGCGGGGGCTTACAATGAGCAGTTCTTC. The V gene is TRBV5-5, the J gene TRBJ2-1, with TRBD2 matching 8 bases. The CDR3 loop spans 15 amino acids. Germline V gene lookup returns CDR1 SGHKS and CDR2 YYEKEE (reference sequence). V was clipped by 0 bases and J by 4 bases; unmatched bases: 3.

The chain has TRBV6-5 and TRBJ2-7, with D maybe TRBD1 (5 bases). V was trimmed by 5 bases and J by 5 bases, leaving 13 bases between them. The CDR3 covers 13 residues. Looked up from germline, CDR1 is MNHEY and CDR2 is SVGAGI. CDR3: CASSALGVHEQYF. In DNA, the CDR3 is TGTGCCAGCAGTGCATTAGGGGTCCACGAGCAGTACTTC.

The genes are TRBV30 and TRBJ1-2, with 7 bases matching TRBD1. V shed 1 base and J 9 bases; nucleotides not matched to a gene: 8. The germline gives CDR1 GTSNPN, CDR2 SVGIG (reference sequence). The CDR3 runs 13 residues. CDR3: CAWSGTGFISYTF. The CDR3 coding sequence is TGTGCCTGGAGTGGGACAGGATTTATTAGCTACACCTTC.

The chain recombines TRBV27 with TRBJ2-5; 10 bases align to TRBD1. Germline values: CDR1 MNHEY, CDR2 SMNVEV (reference sequence). V was clipped by 10 bases and J by 5 bases; unmatched bases: 7. CDR3 length: 13 amino acids. CDR3 loop: CATRQGAGETQYF. CDR3 sequence (DNA): TGTGCCACCAGACAGGGGGCAGGGGAGACCCAGTACTTC.

The J gene is TRBJ2-3, the V gene TRBV7-3, with 12 bases that match TRBD2. There are 16 residues in the CDR3. Germline CDR1 reads SGHTA; CDR2 reads FQGTGA. V dropped 3 bases and J dropped 7; count of bases not matched to a gene: 8. The CDR3, as DNA: TGTGCCAGCAGCTTGGGGGGACTAGCGGGCGATAATACGCAGTATTTT. Translated: CASSLGGLAGDNTQYF.

This clone is deemed medium-sized. V and J are TRBV5-4 and TRBJ1-2; the D is unclear. Germline V gives CDR1 SGHNT, CDR2 YYREEE (reference sequence). This CDR3 spans 13 amino acids. Trimming took 1 base from V and 8 from J, leaving 12 bases between them. CDR3 in amino acids: CASSLSHPSGYTF. The CDR3 nucleotides are TGTGCCAGCAGCTTGTCCCATCCGTCGGGCTACACCTTC. The variable domain in full, completed from reference TRBV5-4 and TRBJ1-2, reads ETGVTQSPTHLIKTRGQQVTLRCSSQSGHNTVSWYQQALGQGPQFIFQYYREEENGRGNFPPRFSGLQFPNYSSELNVNALELDDSALYLCASSLSHPSGYTFGSGTRLTVV.

The V call is TRBV11-2, the J call TRBJ2-2; 9 bases line up with TRBD1. CDR3 size: 15 residues. J was trimmed by 3 bases and V by 3 bases; bases with no gene match: 2. Germline V gene data show CDR1 as SGHAT and CDR2 as FQNNGV. The CDR3 protein is CASSLGQGYTGELFF. In nucleotides, the CDR3 is TGTGCCAGCAGCTTGGGACAGGGATACACCGGGGAGCTGTTTTTT.

In regard to this clone: The same CDR3 arises from other DNA sequences in this sample as well. This chain's CDR3 is CASSYSGVTEAFF. As DNA, the CDR3 is TGTGCCAGCAGTTACTCAGGGGTCACTGAAGCTTTCTTT. The chain couples TRBV6-6 to TRBJ1-1; maybe TRBD1 (5 bases). In germline, CDR1 is MNHNY, CDR2 SVGAGI (reference sequence). The germline V and J ends were trimmed by 0 bases and 4 bases, with 6 bases remaining between them. This CDR3 is 13 amino acids long.

The chain is built from TRBV4-3 and TRBJ2-7; 12 nucleotides match TRBD2. Looked up from germline, CDR1 is LGHNA and CDR2 is YSLEER. The CDR3 has 18 residues. The J segment lost 10 bases and the V segment lost 4 bases, leaving 20 bases of the junction unmatched. CDR3 protein: CASSPQTPTSGGWQSQYF. The CDR3 bases are TGCGCCAGCAGCCCCCAAACTCCAACTAGCGGGGGGTGGCAAAGTCAGTACTTC.

This clone was detected a few times. The chain couples TRBV7-9 to TRBJ2-5; 7 nucleotides agree with TRBD1. Germline loops: CDR1 SEHNR, CDR2 FQNEAQ (reference sequence). The CDR3 loop spans 13 amino acids. J gave up 5 bases and V 4 bases, and 4 bases lay outside the gene matches. The CDR3 nucleotides are TGTGCCAGCAGCTGGACAGGCCGTGAGACCCAGTACTTC. It yields the protein CASSWTGRETQYF. Filled out from reference TRBV7-9 and TRBJ2-5, the complete variable domain reads DTGVSQNPRHKITKRGQNVTFRCDPISEHNRLYWYRQTLGQGPEFLTYFQNEAQLEKSRLLSDRFSAERPKGSFSTLEIQRTEQGDSAMYLCASSWTGRETQYFGPGTRLLVL.

The chain couples TRBV5-1 to TRBJ1-2; weak D call: TRBD1 (5 bases). Trimming cost V 0 bases and J 8 bases, with 17 bases left between them. Per germline, CDR1 SGHRS and CDR2 YFSETQ. The CDR3 covers 15 residues. In DNA, the CDR3 is TGCGCCAGCAGCTTGGGTGGAGGGGAGAAGAACGGCTACACCTTC. As protein: CASSLGGGEKNGYTF.

CDR3 sequence (DNA): TGTGCCAGCAGCCAGTCTTTGGGGGCCCAGTACTTC. Translating it yields CASSQSLGAQYF. The rearrangement links TRBV7-2 to TRBJ2-5; D possibly matches TRBD1 or TRBD2 (5 bases each). This CDR3 is built from 12 residues. From germline, CDR1 is SGHTA and CDR2 FQGNSA. V dropped 5 bases and J dropped 9 bases, with 13 bases sitting between them.

J is TRBJ2-7 and V is TRBV7-2; D might be TRBD1 or TRBD2, each matching 6 bases. In germline, CDR1 is SGHTA, CDR2 FQGNSA. CDR3 length equals 13 residues. V lost 1 base, J lost 7 bases, and 11 bases lay in between. CDR3 residues: CASSLGTGAEQYF. The CDR3 DNA sequence: TGTGCCAGCAGCTTAGGGACGGGGGCAGAGCAGTACTTC.

Written as DNA, the CDR3 is TGTGCCAGCAGCTTGTTCGGACAGAATAACTATGGCTACACCTTC. Translated, it gives CASSLFGQNNYGYTF. The chain links TRBV7-9 to TRBJ1-2; D may be TRBD1 (6 bases). Per germline, CDR1 SEHNR and CDR2 FQNEAQ (reference sequence). V was pared by 3 bases and J by 1 base, with 12 bases between. The CDR3 sequence is 15 residues long.

CDR3 nucleotides: TGTGCCAGTAGTATAGATGTTGGGGGGCACGCGACCTACGAGCAGTACTTC. This gives the protein CASSIDVGGHATYEQYF. V is TRBV19 and J is TRBJ2-7; D may be TRBD1 or TRBD2 (6 bases each). CDR1 is LNHDA, CDR2 SQIVND, per germline (reference sequence). V lost 0 bases and J 2 bases, leaving 17 bases between the germline ends. The CDR3 has 17 residues.

The chain uses TRBV7-2 and TRBJ1-2; possibly TRBD1 for D (6 bases). The CDR3 extends over 16 amino acids. The germline V gene encodes CDR1 SGHTA and CDR2 FQGNSA. Trimming shortened V by 6 bases and J by 5 bases, and 22 bases separated the two germline ends. Written as DNA, the CDR3 is TGTGCCAGCAGACCCCCCTACTCAGGGGCGGGTTATGGCTACACCTTC. This encodes CASRPPYSGAGYGYTF.

The rearrangement links TRBV7-9 to TRBJ1-2; no clear D. The CDR3 is 12 residues long. Between the trimmed V and J ends, which lost 3 bases and 8 bases, there was a span of 10 bases. Germline CDR1 SEHNR, CDR2 FQNEAQ (reference sequence). The CDR3 DNA follows: TGTGCCAGCAGCTTCCTCTTAGGCGGCTACACCTTC. Its translation is CASSFLLGGYTF.

This clone was seen a single time. This rearrangement joins TRBV5-1 to TRBJ1-2; TRBD1 aligns across 9 bases. V lost 4 bases and J lost 5; bases outside the gene matches: 9. Per the germline V gene, CDR1 is SGHRS and CDR2 is YFSETQ. This CDR3 is built from 15 residues. CDR3 amino acids: CASSPQQGARYGYTF. CDR3 DNA: TGCGCCAGCAGCCCTCAACAGGGGGCTAGGTATGGCTACACCTTC.

The V and J genes are TRBV7-2 and TRBJ2-1; 16 bases are shared with TRBD2. With 3 bases clipped from V and 7 bases from J, the junction kept 3 bases outside the gene matches. Germline V CDR1 and CDR2: SGHTA, FQGNSA. The CDR3 runs 16 residues. The CDR3 nucleotides are TGTGCCAGCAGCTTGCAGGGACTAGCGGGGGGGAATGAGCAGTTCTTC. Encoded protein: CASSLQGLAGGNEQFF.

V and J are TRBV29-1 and TRBJ1-2; weak D call: TRBD1 (5 bases). Germline CDR1 SQVTM, CDR2 ANQGSEA. CDR3 length equals 12 residues. V lost 6 bases and J lost 4, with 12 bases in between. CDR3 in DNA: TGCAGCGTGACCGGGACGGCCTATGGCTACACCTTC. This translates into CSVTGTAYGYTF. Drawing the rest from reference TRBV29-1 and TRBJ1-2, the complete variable domain is SAVISQKPSRDICQRGTSLTIQCQVDSQVTMMFWYRQQPGQSLTLIATANQGSEATYESGFVIDKFPISRPNLTFSTLTVSNMSPEDSSIYLCSVTGTAYGYTFGSGTRLTVV.

The chain recombines TRBV12-5 with TRBJ1-5; the D is unclear. With 0 bases removed from V and 7 bases from J, the gap between germline ends came to 19 bases. Germline-derived CDR1 and CDR2 are LGHNT and FRNRAP. The CDR3 has 17 amino acids. CDR3 in amino acids: CASGLVLAEAPRQPQHF. For the CDR3, the DNA is TGTGCTAGTGGTTTGGTACTCGCTGAGGCCCCGCGGCAGCCCCAGCATTTT.

This chain links TRBV7-2 with TRBJ2-1; 8 bases align to TRBD1. Germline lookup yields CDR1 SGHTA and CDR2 FQGNSA. Trimming cost V 2 bases and J 9 bases; bases outside gene matches: 9. CDR3 length equals 15 residues. CDR3: CASSLRSGGNIEQFF. In nucleotides, the CDR3 is TGTGCCAGCAGCTTAAGGTCAGGGGGCAATATTGAGCAGTTCTTC.

V is TRBV7-8 and J is TRBJ2-1; no definite D call. This CDR3 has 16 residues. The germline V gene has CDR1 SGHVS and CDR2 FQNEAQ. Trimming took 5 bases from V and 5 from J, leaving 19 bases between them. CDR3 bases: TGTGCCAGCAGCAAGGCCGACCAGCCCCTGAACAATGAGCAGTTCTTC. This encodes CASSKADQPLNNEQFF.

The CDR3 bases are TGTGCCAGCAGTGTCCGACAGAACACCGGGGAGCTGTTTTTT. It encodes CASSVRQNTGELFF. The chain is built from TRBV2 and TRBJ2-2, with no clear D. Germline CDR1 reads SNHLY; CDR2 reads FYNNEI. Trimming pared 4 bases from V and 1 base from J, leaving 7 bases between. The CDR3 is made up of 14 amino acids.

CDR3 region: CASSQDRAQPQHF. The CDR3 DNA follows: TGTGCCAGCAGCCAGGACAGGGCTCAGCCCCAGCATTTT. The chain combines TRBV7-9 with TRBJ1-5, with 8 bases aligning to TRBD1. From germline, CDR1 is SEHNR and CDR2 FQNEAQ (reference sequence). J was trimmed by 6 bases and V by 5 bases; bases with no gene match: 3. The CDR3 is made up of 13 amino acids.